The 5 T cell receptor beta chains presented below share a single source sample, sequenced in a study of cytotoxic CD8 clonotypes in ibrutinib-treated CLL. The assay was immunoSEQ multiplex PCR, and TCRdb's table has in-frame clones only and misses some. The table has some 200,000 clones, just under 80% seen once; the top ten hold roughly 10%. The specimen comprised PBMCs, sampled after 12 months of ibrutinib treatment. These receptors all come from a human donor with chronic lymphocytic leukemia.

The chain employs TRBV2 and TRBJ2-2; 7 bases align to TRBD1. The CDR3 runs to 14 residues. V lost 6 bases and J lost 5; bases outside the gene matches: 6. The germline V gene has CDR1 SNHLY and CDR2 FYNNEI. The CDR3 coding sequence is TGTGCCAGCAGGTCGACAGGGATTACCGGGGAGCTGTTTTTT. Protein product: CASRSTGITGELFF.

This chain joins TRBV6-5 and TRBJ2-3, with TRBD2 matching 10 bases. The ends lost 2 bases at V and 6 bases at J; junction bases unmatched: 5. CDR1 and CDR2 (germline): MNHEY, SVGAGI. The CDR3 sequence is 15 residues long. The CDR3 loop is CASSYNLAGADTQYF. CDR3 DNA sequence: TGTGCCAGCAGTTACAACCTAGCGGGAGCCGATACGCAGTATTTT.

V gene TRBV27 combines with J gene TRBJ1-2, with D possibly TRBD1 on 5 matching bases. The CDR3 is 15 amino acids. Germline CDR1 is MNHEY and CDR2 is SMNVEV (reference sequence). Trimming removed 5 bases at V and 4 bases at J, with 17 bases between. The CDR3 region is CASSTGPGGVYGYTF. The CDR3 DNA reads TGTGCCAGCAGTACGGGACCTGGGGGAGTCTATGGCTACACCTTC.

The DNA for the CDR3 is TGTGCCAGCAGCTTATCCCCACCAGGGGTCTATGGCTACACCTTC. Protein: CASSLSPPGVYGYTF. The V call is TRBV7-9, the J call TRBJ1-2; tentatively, D is TRBD1 (6 bases). The germline V and J ends were trimmed by 2 bases and 4 bases, with 14 bases remaining between them. Germline V gives CDR1 SEHNR, CDR2 FQNEAQ (reference sequence). The CDR3 is 15 amino acids.

The V call is TRBV6-4, the J call TRBJ1-5; TRBD1 might be the D (5 bases). CDR1 MRHNA and CDR2 SNTAGT come from the germline V gene. This CDR3 region has 16 residues. Trimming cost V 8 bases and J 2 bases, with 19 bases left between them. CDR3 protein: CASVAGDSKGNQPQHF. The CDR3 DNA sequence: TGTGCCAGCGTGGCGGGGGATTCTAAAGGCAATCAGCCCCAGCATTTT.